This T cell receptor beta chain originates from a study of blood T cell repertoires in COVID-19. Between the trimmed V and J ends, which lost 9 bases and 10 bases, there was a span of 16 bases. This CDR3 is built from 13 residues. The germline CDR1 and CDR2 sequences are MNHEY and SVGAGI. A single count supports this clone. TCRdb's copy holds only in-frame clones and misses some; the assay was immunoSEQ multiplex PCR. The sample includes about 270,000 clones, 75% to 95% seen only once; the top ten take approximately 2.6%. The material sequenced was peripheral blood. The V gene is TRBV6-5, the J gene TRBJ1-6, with D possibly being TRBD1 (5 bases). The origin of this receptor is a person under 35 with COVID-19, enrolled during active disease. CDR3 coding DNA: TGTGCCAGTACCCGGACACTTGGGTCACCCCTCCACTTT. Protein product: CASTRTLGSPLHF.